These 18 T cell receptor beta chains were all obtained from the same sample, sequenced in a study of preoperative IRX-2 immunotherapy in early breast cancer. The data were produced by immunoSEQ multiplex PCR, yet TCRdb's version contains in-frame clones alone and is incomplete. The sample has roughly 10,000 clones, over 80% seen once. Regarding treatment: preoperative locoregional IRX-2 cytokine immunotherapy. Sequenced material: lymph node tissue, taken before IRX-2 immunotherapy. The receptors originated from a human donor with breast cancer.

This chain joins TRBV28 and TRBJ1-5; maybe TRBD1 (6 bases). The CDR3 is made up of 13 amino acids. Germline V gene lookup returns CDR1 MDHEN and CDR2 SYDVKM. V lost 4 bases, J lost 7 bases, and 11 bases lay in between. The CDR3 DNA follows: TGTGCCAGCAGTTCCCAACAGGGACAGCCCCAGCATTTT. It yields the protein CASSSQQGQPQHF.

This rearrangement joins TRBV6-8 to TRBJ2-5; TRBD2 agrees at 8 bases. V lost 1 base and J lost 3; bases outside the gene matches: 7. Germline CDR1 and CDR2: MNHGY and SAAAGT. This CDR3 region has 16 residues. In DNA, the CDR3 is TGTGCCAGCAGTTACTGGGGGACTAGGCGAGAAGAGACCCAGTACTTC. Protein product: CASSYWGTRREETQYF.

The chain's CDR3 is CASSPRRGLSGTEAFF. The CDR3 DNA reads as TGTGCCAGCTCACCCCGCCGGGGGTTATCGGGAACTGAAGCTTTCTTT. The chain combines TRBV18 with TRBJ1-1; a weak D match, TRBD1 (5 bases). V shed 3 bases and J shed 5 bases, with 19 bases lying between them. The CDR3 length is 16 residues. Germline CDR1 and CDR2: KGHSH and LQKENI. The complete variable domain, with remaining parts taken from reference TRBV18 and TRBJ1-1, reads NAGVMQNPRHLVRRRGQEARLRCSPMKGHSHVYWYRQLPEEGLKFMVYLQKENIIDESGMPKERFSAEFPKEGPSILRIQQVVRGDSAAYFCASSPRRGLSGTEAFFGQGTRLTVV.

This clone appeared a few times. The V and J genes are TRBV6-8 and TRBJ2-5; possibly TRBD1 for D (6 bases). The CDR3 extends over 15 amino acids. V lost 6 bases to trimming and J lost 2 bases, with 16 bases between them. The germline gives CDR1 MNHGY, CDR2 SAAAGT. The CDR3 spells CASSPKSTGQETQYF. CDR3 nucleotides: TGTGCCAGCAGCCCAAAGTCGACAGGACAAGAGACCCAGTACTTC.

V usage is TRBV29-1 and J usage is TRBJ2-3, with D perhaps TRBD1 or TRBD2 (5 bases each). CDR3 length equals 13 residues. Germline V gives CDR1 SQVTM, CDR2 ANQGSEA. The germline V and J ends were trimmed by 3 bases and 2 bases, with 9 bases remaining between them. CDR3 in DNA: TGCAGCGTTGAGTACGGGGCCACAGATACGCAGTATTTT. Amino acids: CSVEYGATDTQYF.

The J gene is TRBJ2-2, the V gene TRBV6-8; D call uncertain. The V gene's germline CDR1 is MNHGY and CDR2 SAAAGT. V lost 5 bases and J 6 bases, leaving 16 bases between the germline ends. The CDR3 length is 15 residues. The DNA for the CDR3 is TGTGCCAGCAGTCATGAGTACCGGAATGCCGGGGAGCTGTTTTTT. Amino acids: CASSHEYRNAGELFF.

The CDR3 sequence: CASSPVAGGNYEQYF. CDR3 nucleotide sequence: TGTGCCAGTAGTCCCGTAGCGGGAGGGAATTACGAGCAGTACTTC. The chain joins TRBV19 to TRBJ2-7, with 11 bases that match TRBD2. The CDR3 runs to 15 residues. The V segment lost 5 bases and the J segment 4 bases; nucleotides outside the gene matches: 7. The V gene's germline CDR1 is LNHDA and CDR2 SQIVND (reference sequence).

The chain recombines TRBV28 with TRBJ1-2; TRBD1 aligns across 7 bases. The germline CDR1 and CDR2 sequences are MDHEN and SYDVKM. J was trimmed by 8 bases and V by 8 bases; bases with no gene match: 11. The CDR3 spans 13 residues. CDR3 in DNA: TGTGCCAGCCGTATGTTGAGGGGACAGGGCTACACCTTC. It codes for CASRMLRGQGYTF.

The chain is built from TRBV28 and TRBJ2-7, with D perhaps TRBD2 (5 bases). Germline V gene lookup returns CDR1 MDHEN and CDR2 SYDVKM. This CDR3 contains 13 residues. Trimming cost V 3 bases and J 0 bases, with 6 bases left between them. DNA of the CDR3: TGTGCCAGCAGTTTTGGAGGCTCCTACGAGCAGTACTTC. Encoded protein: CASSFGGSYEQYF.

In the case of this clone: At one boundary the junction diverges from the germline segment, which might be a read error. J is TRBJ2-1 and V is TRBV15; D ambiguous. This CDR3 has 14 residues. The V gene's germline CDR1 is LNHNV and CDR2 YYDKDF (reference sequence). For the CDR3, the DNA is TGTGCCAGCAGCTCCGGAGTGACCTACAATGAGCAGTTCTTC. Translation: CASSSGVTYNEQFF.

The rearrangement joins TRBV19 to TRBJ1-2, with TRBD1 matching over 8 bases. V trimming: 8 bases; J trimming: 2 bases; junction bases outside the gene matches: 1. Germline lookup yields CDR1 LNHDA and CDR2 SQIVND (reference sequence). The CDR3 sequence is 12 residues long. This CDR3 is CASRTGNYGYTF. CDR3 sequence (DNA): TGTGCCAGTCGGACAGGGAACTATGGCTACACCTTC.

The V call is TRBV18, the J call TRBJ2-7, with TRBD1 matching over 9 bases. The V gene's germline CDR1 is KGHSH and CDR2 LQKENI. The CDR3 runs to 15 residues. After removal of 6 bases from V and 2 bases from J, the junction contained 8 bases not matched to a gene. The CDR3 nucleotides are TGTGCCAGCTCGGAGGGACAGGGATTGGCCTACGAGCAGTACTTC. Translating gives CASSEGQGLAYEQYF.

The rearrangement links TRBV18 to TRBJ1-1, with D unresolved. With 3 bases removed from V and 4 bases from J, the gap between germline ends came to 12 bases. The CDR3 spans 14 residues. Per the germline V gene, CDR1 is KGHSH and CDR2 is LQKENI. The CDR3 region has the DNA TGTGCCAGCTCACCTAGCCCACAATCCACTGAAGCTTTCTTT. Encoded protein: CASSPSPQSTEAFF. The full variable domain, in which reference TRBV18 and TRBJ1-1 provide the parts outside the CDR3, is NAGVMQNPRHLVRRRGQEARLRCSPMKGHSHVYWYRQLPEEGLKFMVYLQKENIIDESGMPKERFSAEFPKEGPSILRIQQVVRGDSAAYFCASSPSPQSTEAFFGQGTRLTVV.

This chain uses TRBV7-6 with TRBJ2-2; no reliable D call. The CDR3 spans 15 residues. Germline-derived CDR1 and CDR2 are SGHVS and FNYEAQ. V lost 6 bases and J 1 base, leaving 12 bases between the germline ends. Written as DNA, the CDR3 is TGTGCCAGCAGGAACTCCCTTTTGAACACCGGGGAGCTGTTTTTT. Translating it yields CASRNSLLNTGELFF.

The CDR3 DNA follows: TGTGCCACCAGTCCCGGGACCCAGGGTAGTGAGCAGTTCTTC. Encoded protein: CATSPGTQGSEQFF. V usage is TRBV15 and J usage is TRBJ2-1; either TRBD1 or TRBD2 may supply D (5 bases each). CDR3 size: 14 residues. V dropped 6 bases and J dropped 9 bases, with 18 bases sitting between them. Per the germline V gene, CDR1 is LNHNV and CDR2 is YYDKDF (reference sequence). The full variable domain, its missing parts supplied by reference TRBV15 and TRBJ2-1, is DAMVIQNPRYQVTQFGKPVTLSCSQTLNHNVMYWYQQKSSQAPKLLFHYYDKDFNNEADTPDNFQSRRPNTSFCFLDIRSPGLGDTAMYLCATSPGTQGSEQFFGPGTRLTVL.

The table lists this clone with a few counts. The genes are TRBV11-3 and TRBJ2-1, with 8 bases fitting TRBD2. This CDR3 is 15 amino acids long. Trimming took 5 bases from V and 0 from J; bases not matched to a gene: 3. CDR1 and CDR2 (germline): SGHNT, YENEEA. This CDR3 is CASSRLATSYNEQFF. CDR3 nucleotides: TGTGCCAGCAGCCGACTAGCGACCTCCTACAATGAGCAGTTCTTC.

The rearrangement links TRBV7-7 to TRBJ2-1; the D gene is possibly TRBD2 (5 bases). CDR3 length equals 16 residues. The germline V gene encodes CDR1 SSHAT and CDR2 FNYEAQ (reference sequence). V was pared by 1 base and J by 0 bases, with 10 bases between. The CDR3 loop is CASSLELGSSYNEQFF. For the CDR3, the DNA is TGTGCCAGCAGCTTAGAGTTGGGGAGCTCCTACAATGAGCAGTTCTTC.

The chain links TRBV6-8 to TRBJ2-2, with D unclear. The CDR3 extends over 13 amino acids. V dropped 6 bases and J dropped 6 bases, with 11 bases sitting between them. Germline V gives CDR1 MNHGY, CDR2 SAAAGT. The CDR3 loop reads CASSAYGAGELFF. The CDR3 region has the DNA TGTGCCAGCAGCGCGTATGGGGCCGGGGAGCTGTTTTTT.